This TCR beta chain was identified during a study of T cells in Graves' hyperthyroidism and ophthalmopathy. Study context: Any treatment followed the collection of peripheral blood at initial diagnosis. Notes on the study in general: Ophthalmopathy cases were set apart from stable hyperthyroidism by a 13 V-J model. Blood also contained most expanded thyroid clonotypes above 0.001.

With a duration under 2 months, the hyperthyroidism was newly diagnosed in patients aged 18 to 65. This clonotype has just a few counts. What it binds is not known. RNA transcripts gave rise to amplified TCR beta CDR3 regions. TCR CDR3 regions were first amplified by RT-PCR with HTBI primers. TCRdb recomputed calls from the multiplex PCR reads with MiXCR, one row per CDR3 protein. The table records about 720,000 distinct CDR3 sequences, 15% to 20% of them present only once. Germline-derived CDR1 and CDR2 are MDHEN and SYDVKM. The CDR3 runs to 14 residues. V lost 6 bases to trimming and J lost 6 bases, with 17 bases between them.

Sequencing was performed on blood. The clonotype comes from a man in his late teens or twenties with Graves' hyperthyroidism. J is TRBJ1-1 and V is TRBV28, with no clear D. The CDR3: CASSPVGSGAEAFF. The CDR3 DNA is TGTGCCAGCAGCCCTGTAGGATCTGGGGCTGAAGCTTTCTTT.